The 10 T cell receptor beta chains in this list originate from one sample, sequenced in a study of blood T cells in healthy people across ages. Combining a sample-barcoded 5' primer with a J-beta primer mix, a second PCR ran for about 6 to 12 cycles. A single record per CDR3 protein comes from TCRdb applying MiXCR to the 5' RACE reads. Found here are about 1.4 million distinct CDR3 sequences, almost 60% of them singletons; the top ten hold over 5.5%. The sample consisted of blood. These receptors all stem from a man aged 18 to 30 in good health.

The V and J genes are TRBV12-3 or TRBV12-4 and TRBJ2-2, with 8 bases lining up with TRBD2. V was pared by 7 bases and J by 5 bases, with 9 bases of the junction left unmatched. CDR3 size: 15 residues. CDR3 DNA sequence: TGTGCCAGCATCCCCTACGGGAGGGATACCGGGGAGCTGTTTTTT. This sequence encodes CASIPYGRDTGELFF.

The chain uses TRBV20-1 and TRBJ2-7, with D unresolved. Per the germline V gene, CDR1 is DFQATT and CDR2 is SNEGSKA (reference sequence). CDR3 length equals 12 residues. With 8 bases removed from V and 3 bases from J, the gap between germline ends came to 14 bases. CDR3 sequence (DNA): TGCAGTTCTTTTGTACAGCTCTACGAGCAGTACTTC. Protein product: CSSFVQLYEQYF.

This clonotype was detected many times. A read error may be the cause here, since a much bigger clone is one base away. V and J are TRBV6-1 and TRBJ2-3, with 9 bases matching TRBD2. The CDR3 has 19 residues. After removal of 1 base from V and 4 bases from J, the junction contained 15 bases not matched to a gene. CDR1 is MNHNS, CDR2 SASEGT, per germline. This chain's CDR3 is CASSEERGEVRNIADTQYF. Written as DNA, the CDR3 is TGTGCCAGCAGTGAAGAGCGGGGGGAAGTACGGAATATTGCAGATACGCAGTATTTT.

V and J are TRBV20-1 and TRBJ1-1; D remains unclear. CDR1 and CDR2 from the germline V gene are DFQATT and SNEGSKA (reference sequence). The CDR3 runs to 11 residues. The V end was cut by 6 bases, the J end by 4 bases, with 9 bases between. CDR3 coding DNA: TGCAGTGCCGGGCCGGTCACTGAAGCTTTCTTT. Its protein product is CSAGPVTEAFF.

This clonotype was observed at least ten times. The chain links TRBV6-4 to TRBJ2-1; D remains unclear. Germline loops: CDR1 MRHNA, CDR2 SNTAGT. The CDR3 totals 13 residues. Trimming shortened V by 2 bases and J by 8 bases, and 10 bases separated the two germline ends. DNA for the CDR3: TGTGCCAGCAGTGACGCCCCCGAGGATGAGCAGTTCTTC. This gives the protein CASSDAPEDEQFF.

The genes are TRBV27 and TRBJ2-4; D is perhaps TRBD2 (5 bases). The better agreement between TRBJ2-7 and the DNA end casts doubt on the J call. The CDR3 is 13 residues long. Germline V lookup: CDR1 MNHEY, CDR2 SMNVEV (reference sequence). The CDR3 here is CASSAGWPYEQYF. The CDR3 bases are TGTGCCAGCAGTGCGGGCTGGCCCTACGAGCAGTACTTC.

This clonotype appeared once. J is TRBJ2-2 and V is TRBV29-1, with TRBD2 matching 7 bases. With 6 bases clipped from V and 3 bases from J, the junction kept 10 bases outside the gene matches. The germline V gene encodes CDR1 SQVTM and CDR2 ANQGSEA. CDR3 length equals 15 residues. CDR3 sequence reads: CSVRPSAGYTGELFF. CDR3 DNA: TGCAGCGTACGACCCTCAGCGGGGTACACCGGGGAGCTGTTTTTT.

In its sample, this clonotype was seen a few times. The chain uses TRBV2 and TRBJ1-2, with a possible D match to TRBD1 (5 bases). Germline V CDR1 and CDR2: SNHLY, FYNNEI. This CDR3 comprises 13 residues. V was pared by 7 bases and J by 4 bases, with 13 bases between. In nucleotides, the CDR3 is TGTGCCAGCAAGACGGGACGGGCCTATGGCTACACCTTC. The encoded protein is CASKTGRAYGYTF.

The rearrangement links TRBV20-1 to TRBJ2-7; TRBD2 agrees at 7 bases. The V gene's germline CDR1 is DFQATT and CDR2 SNEGSKA (reference sequence). The CDR3 consists of 15 residues. V shed 3 bases, J shed 4 bases, and the junction held 12 bases outside the gene matches. The CDR3 region is CSASSVSAGDYEQYF. In DNA, the CDR3 is TGCAGTGCTAGTTCGGTTTCGGCGGGGGATTACGAGCAGTACTTC.

In this sample, this clonotype turned up once. The chain employs TRBV5-1 and TRBJ2-1, with 16 bases aligning to TRBD2. From germline, CDR1 is SGHRS and CDR2 YFSETQ. The junction had 8 bases not matched to a gene; V was cut back by 0 bases and J by 8 bases. This CDR3 is 18 amino acids long. The CDR3 loop reads CASSLGGLAGGPDDEQFF. The CDR3 DNA reads as TGCGCCAGCAGCTTGGGGGGACTAGCGGGAGGGCCTGACGATGAGCAGTTCTTC.